This T cell receptor (beta chain) comes out of a study of Siglec-9 on CD8 T cells in melanoma. The CDR3 sequence is 18 residues long. V shed 6 bases and J 3 bases; nucleotides not matched to a gene: 11. In germline, CDR1 is MNHEY, CDR2 SMNVEV (reference sequence). Sequencing was performed with immunoSEQ multiplex PCR; in TCRdb, only in-frame clones are kept and a portion is missing. The profile shows about 36,000 clones, about 80% of them singletons. Remarks on this clone: What it binds is unknown.

Study results and limitations: In melanoma tumors, a Siglec-9-marked effector memory CD8+ subset reportedly appeared to accumulate.

The material sequenced was Siglec-9- CD8+ T cells sorted from blood. This clonotype was sampled from a human donor in good health. The J gene is TRBJ2-1, the V gene TRBV27, with TRBD2 identical over 13 bases. CDR3 in amino acids: CASSSKVRTSGGYNEQFF. CDR3 nucleotide sequence: TGTGCCAGCAGCTCCAAAGTACGGACTAGCGGGGGCTACAATGAGCAGTTCTTC.